A selection of T cell receptor beta chains follows, all from one sample in a study of human T cells and chemical hapten exposure. TCRdb reanalysed the RACE reads using MiXCR and keeps one entry per CDR3 protein. The table shows 150,000 to 200,000 distinct CDR3 sequences, with roughly a quarter occurring only once. The material sequenced was whole blood, taken in connection with sensitization to the hapten diphenylcyclopropenone (DPC). The source of these receptors is a woman aged 18-30 years with alopecia areata. Some clones in this sample may be carry-over from other donors' samples. CDR3s include the opening cysteine and the closing phenylalanine or tryptophan. A D gene is named only where the DNA matches it firmly. Clone sizes are given selectively: once, few, many, or a class where the clone is expanded.

j_gene	v_gene	d_gene	abundance	CDR3aa	CDR3nt
TRBJ2-3	TRBV9	.	many	CASTPGTDTQYF	TGTGCCAGCACCCCGGGCACAGATACGCAGTATTTT
TRBJ2-1	TRBV7-9	TRBD2	.	CASSLWAGGSYNEQFF	TGTGCCAGCAGCTTATGGGCGGGGGGCTCCTACAATGAGCAGTTCTTC
TRBJ2-2	TRBV20-1	.	.	CSARDRRANTGELFF	TGCAGTGCTAGAGATAGGCGGGCGAACACCGGGGAGCTGTTTTTT
TRBJ2-7	TRBV2	.	once	CASSDTGQYF	TGTGCCAGCAGTGATACGGGGCAGTACTTC
TRBJ2-5	TRBV4-3	.	.	CASSQDRVRETQYF	TGCGCCAGCAGCCAAGATCGTGTCAGAGAGACCCAGTACTTC
TRBJ2-1	TRBV12-3/TRBV12-4	TRBD2	few	CASSQGLAKDNEQFF	TGTGCCAGCAGTCAAGGACTAGCGAAGGACAATGAGCAGTTCTTC
TRBJ1-2	TRBV5-1	.	few	CASSLGSRQLRRGYTF	TGCGCCAGCAGCTTGGGATCCAGACAACTCCGCCGGGGCTACACCTTC
TRBJ1-4	TRBV6-2/TRBV6-3	.	.	CASIPPRRMIEKLFF	TGTGCCAGCATCCCTCCGAGGCGGATGATTGAAAAACTGTTTTTT
TRBJ1-5	TRBV15	TRBD1	few	CATSNGTRGNQPQHF	TGTGCCACCAGCAACGGGACCAGGGGGAATCAGCCCCAGCATTTT
TRBJ1-5	TRBV9	.	.	CASSGGQSQPQHF	TGTGCCAGCAGCGGGGGGCAGTCACAGCCCCAGCATTTT
TRBJ2-5	TRBV6-1	TRBD1	many	CASSGLQGGAETQYF	TGTGCCAGCAGTGGTCTACAGGGGGGTGCGGAGACCCAGTACTTC
TRBJ1-1	TRBV5-1	.	.	CASKAGGVDPEAFF	TGCGCCAGCAAGGCGGGGGGCGTAGACCCTGAAGCTTTCTTT
TRBJ1-1	TRBV29-1	.	.	CSHPWGTEAFF	TGCAGCCACCCGTGGGGCACTGAAGCTTTCTTT
TRBJ2-1	TRBV18	TRBD1	few	CASSPPKGQGNYNEQFF	TGTGCCAGCTCACCACCTAAGGGACAGGGCAATTACAATGAGCAGTTCTTC
TRBJ2-7	TRBV10-3	TRBD2	.	CAISEGTTSYEQYF	TGTGCCATCAGTGAAGGGACTACCTCCTACGAGCAGTACTTC
TRBJ2-5	TRBV7-2	.	.	CASSRLETQYF	TGTGCCAGCAGCCGTCTGGAGACCCAGTACTTC
TRBJ2-3	TRBV9	.	few	CASSVEGSTDTQYF	TGTGCCAGCAGCGTAGAGGGGTCCACAGATACGCAGTATTTT
TRBJ1-1	TRBV6-2/TRBV6-3	.	few	CASSLGLGGTEAFF	TGTGCCAGCAGTTTAGGTCTGGGAGGCACTGAAGCTTTCTTT
TRBJ2-5	TRBV20-1	TRBD1	.	CSALTGGETQYF	TGCAGTGCACTTACAGGGGGAGAGACCCAGTACTTC
TRBJ2-3	TRBV4-2	TRBD2	few	CASSQPTSGLTDTQYF	TGTGCCAGCAGCCAGCCGACTAGCGGGCTCACAGATACGCAGTATTTT
TRBJ2-7	TRBV20-1	TRBD1	.	CSACKAPQGAENEQYF	TGCAGTGCTTGTAAGGCGCCGCAGGGGGCGGAAAACGAGCAGTACTTC
TRBJ2-1	TRBV7-2	.	.	CASSLELANYNEQFF	TGTGCCAGCAGCTTAGAACTAGCCAACTACAATGAGCAGTTCTTC
TRBJ1-4	TRBV9	.	few	CASRKATNEKLFF	TGTGCCAGCAGGAAAGCAACTAATGAAAAACTGTTTTTT
TRBJ2-2	TRBV9	.	.	CASSAGLVITGELFF	TGTGCCAGCAGCGCGGGACTTGTAATCACCGGGGAGCTGTTTTTT
TRBJ2-7	TRBV13	TRBD1	.	CASSFRGTGGFEQYF	TGTGCCAGCAGCTTTCGCGGGACAGGAGGTTTCGAGCAGTACTTC
TRBJ1-6	TRBV6-4	.	few	CASSERENSPLHF	TGTGCCAGCAGTGAAAGGGAGAATTCACCCCTCCACTTT
TRBJ2-7	TRBV4-1	TRBD1	few	CASSQEEQGAYEQYF	TGCGCCAGCAGCCAAGAGGAACAGGGGGCCTACGAGCAGTACTTC
TRBJ2-3	TRBV5-1	TRBD2	.	CASSQTSGGATDTQYF	TGCGCCAGCAGCCAAACTAGCGGGGGGGCGACAGATACGCAGTATTTT
TRBJ2-2	TRBV23-1	TRBD1	many	CASSQSGDRQTGELFF	TGCGCCAGCAGTCAATCTGGGGACAGACAGACCGGGGAGCTGTTTTTT
TRBJ1-1	TRBV6-1	TRBD1	.	CASRPPGQKYTEAFF	TGTGCCAGCAGACCTCCGGGACAGAAATACACTGAAGCTTTCTTT
TRBJ2-3	TRBV11-2	TRBD2	.	CASSLPSGEADTQYF	TGTGCCAGCAGCTTACCTAGCGGGGAGGCAGATACGCAGTATTTT
TRBJ2-7	TRBV29-1	TRBD1	many	CSGYNTGGQYF	TGCAGCGGATACAATACAGGGGGGCAGTACTTC
TRBJ1-5	TRBV7-8	.	few	CASSQPGQTTFDQPQHF	TGTGCCAGCAGCCAACCAGGGCAAACGACTTTCGATCAGCCCCAGCATTTT
TRBJ1-6	TRBV9	.	once	CASSPGTINSPLHF	TGTGCCAGCAGCCCAGGGACGATAAATTCACCCCTCCACTTT
TRBJ2-7	TRBV27	TRBD1	few	CASRHYGTGGYEQYF	TGTGCCAGCAGGCATTACGGGACAGGTGGCTACGAGCAGTACTTC
TRBJ2-1	TRBV27	TRBD2	few	CASRDGGAKGEQFF	TGTGCCAGCAGGGACGGGGGGGCCAAAGGTGAGCAGTTCTTC
TRBJ2-7	TRBV3-1	.	.	CASSQGTASYEQYF	TGTGCCAGCAGCCAAGGGACAGCCTCCTACGAGCAGTACTTC
TRBJ2-1	TRBV7-9	.	few	CASSSGGAHNEQFF	TGTGCCAGCAGCTCCGGGGGAGCCCATAATGAGCAGTTCTTC
TRBJ2-7	TRBV20-1	.	once	CSASWGHEQYF	TGCAGTGCTAGTTGGGGGCACGAGCAGTACTTC
TRBJ2-7	TRBV4-1	.	.	CASSQGPAKGNEQYF	TGCGCCAGCAGCCAAGGTCCCGCCAAGGGGAACGAGCAGTACTTC